These 21 T cell receptor beta chains originate from one sample sequenced in a study of CD8 T cells in Susac syndrome. Reverse transcription of about 0.45 to 1 ug RNA was performed with random hexamers. TCRdb processed the immunoSEQ multiplex PCR reads anew with MiXCR; each CDR3 protein has one entry. Found here are some 180,000 distinct CDR3 sequences, 91% of them singletons; the top ten hold around 0.1%. Sequencing was done on a sample of CD4+ T cells from PBMCs. Receptor source: a human donor with Susac syndrome.

DNA of the CDR3: TGTGCCAGCAGCCCCCCGCCCCTCCGGCGGAGGGGACTCTACGAGCAGTACTTC. Translating gives CASSPPPLRRRGLYEQYF. The chain uses TRBV9 and TRBJ2-7; perhaps TRBD2 as D (6 bases). Trimming shortened V by 4 bases and J by 3 bases, and 26 bases separated the two germline ends. The CDR3 is made up of 18 amino acids. Per germline, CDR1 SGDLS and CDR2 YYNGEE. The complete variable domain, with remaining parts taken from reference TRBV9 and TRBJ2-7, reads DSGVTQTPKHLITATGQRVTLRCSPRSGDLSVYWYQQSLDQGLQFLIQYYNGEERAKGNILERFSAQQFPDLHSELNLSSLELGDSALYFCASSPPPLRRRGLYEQYFGPGTRLTVT.

The chain recombines TRBV12-3 or TRBV12-4 with TRBJ2-3, with 14 bases fitting TRBD2. The CDR3 extends over 15 amino acids. The ends lost 5 bases at V and 8 bases at J; junction bases unmatched: 6. The CDR3 spells CASSAGLAGVATQYF. In nucleotides, the CDR3 is TGTGCCAGCAGTGCGGGACTAGCGGGAGTAGCTACGCAGTATTTT.

The chain links TRBV20-1 to TRBJ2-5; tentative D call: TRBD2 (6 bases). The CDR3 is 15 residues long. V gave up 2 bases and J gave up 1 base, with 14 bases separating them. Looked up from germline, CDR1 is DFQATT and CDR2 is SNEGSKA (reference sequence). The CDR3 sequence: CSARNPGGVQETQYF. The CDR3 nucleotides read TGCAGTGCTAGAAATCCCGGCGGGGTCCAAGAGACCCAGTACTTC.

The CDR3 is CASSEGVGRAQETQYF. The CDR3 DNA reads as TGTGCCAGCAGTGAGGGGGTGGGACGCGCACAAGAGACCCAGTACTTC. The chain is built from TRBV2 and TRBJ2-5; D might be TRBD1 or TRBD2, each matching 5 bases. Germline CDR1 reads SNHLY; CDR2 reads FYNNEI. V was shortened by 3 bases and J by 2 bases, with 16 bases between the two germline ends. CDR3 length: 16 amino acids.

The genes are TRBV7-9 and TRBJ2-3, with 7 bases fitting TRBD1. The CDR3 loop spans 14 amino acids. Germline V gene lookup returns CDR1 SEHNR and CDR2 FQNEAQ (reference sequence). V lost 1 base to trimming and J lost 4 bases; unmatched junction nucleotides: 2. The CDR3 protein is CASSLDRGSDTQYF. CDR3 nucleotide sequence: TGTGCCAGCAGCTTAGACAGGGGATCAGATACGCAGTATTTT.

The genes are TRBV5-1 and TRBJ1-2, with 9 bases identical to TRBD1. There are 14 residues in the CDR3. Germline loops: CDR1 SGHRS, CDR2 YFSETQ. The trim removed 4 bases at V and 8 bases at J, leaving 9 bases unmatched. This chain's CDR3 is CASSTGTGMVGYTF. The CDR3, as DNA: TGCGCCAGCAGCACCGGGACAGGGATGGTAGGCTACACCTTC.

This sequence joins TRBV9 and TRBJ1-2; 10 nucleotides agree with TRBD1. Per germline, CDR1 SGDLS and CDR2 YYNGEE. V gave up 0 bases and J gave up 5 bases; unmatched junction bases: 4. The CDR3 loop spans 15 amino acids. The CDR3 reads CASSVAGQGFYGYTF. In nucleotides, the CDR3 is TGTGCCAGCAGCGTAGCGGGACAGGGGTTTTATGGCTACACCTTC.

The chain joins TRBV2 to TRBJ1-4; tentatively, D is TRBD1 (6 bases). The germline gives CDR1 SNHLY, CDR2 FYNNEI. V was pared by 7 bases and J by 3 bases, with 9 bases between. The CDR3 contains 13 residues. CDR3 region: CASTRGANEKLFF. The CDR3 DNA reads TGTGCCAGCACGAGGGGGGCTAATGAAAAACTGTTTTTT.

This chain connects TRBV29-1 to TRBJ2-5; D not resolved. Germline V lookup: CDR1 SQVTM, CDR2 ANQGSEA. Trimming shortened V by 3 bases and J by 2 bases, and 4 bases separated the two germline ends. The CDR3 extends over 11 amino acids. The CDR3 nucleotides read TGCAGCGTTGAGCCTCAAGAGACCCAGTACTTC. Translation: CSVEPQETQYF. Full variable domain (outside the CDR3, taken from reference TRBV29-1 and TRBJ2-5): SAVISQKPSRDICQRGTSLTIQCQVDSQVTMMFWYRQQPGQSLTLIATANQGSEATYESGFVIDKFPISRPNLTFSTLTVSNMSPEDSSIYLCSVEPQETQYFGPGTRLLVL.

This clonotype has only one observation. The chain combines TRBV20-1 with TRBJ2-1; 11 bases align to TRBD2. V lost 6 bases and J lost 8; bases outside the gene matches: 12. The CDR3 length is 15 residues. CDR1 is DFQATT and CDR2 is SNEGSKA in the germline V gene (reference sequence). DNA for the CDR3: TGCAGTGCGCAGACCGGGACTAGCGGTAAAGATGAGCAGTTCTTC. This translates into CSAQTGTSGKDEQFF.

In its sample, this clonotype was seen once. This rearrangement joins TRBV7-9 to TRBJ1-1; no reliable D call. The CDR3 length is 15 residues. With 1 base removed from V and 4 bases from J, the gap between germline ends came to 13 bases. Germline V gene data show CDR1 as SEHNR and CDR2 as FQNEAQ (reference sequence). This CDR3 reads CASSLEGAGITEAFF. The CDR3 DNA reads as TGTGCCAGCAGCTTAGAGGGCGCGGGGATCACTGAAGCTTTCTTT.

DNA for the CDR3: TGTGCCAGCAGCTCCCTCTCCCCAGAAGTGGAGGGCTACACCTTC. This codes for CASSSLSPEVEGYTF. The chain uses TRBV5-6 and TRBJ1-2; no clear D gene. Germline V gene sequence: CDR1 SGHDT, CDR2 YYEEEE. Trimming cost V 3 bases and J 8 bases, with 20 bases left between them. This CDR3 region has 15 residues.

This chain connects TRBV24-1 to TRBJ2-5; 7 nucleotides align to TRBD2. V gave up 4 bases and J gave up 7 bases; unmatched junction bases: 8. CDR1 is KGHDR, CDR2 SFDVKD, per germline. This CDR3 contains 14 residues. DNA for the CDR3: TGTGCCACCAGTGAGCTTAGCGGGTGGGGGACCCAGTACTTC. Translating it yields CATSELSGWGTQYF.

V usage is TRBV6-2 or TRBV6-3 and J usage is TRBJ2-1, with D hard to call. The CDR3 spans 15 residues. V was shortened by 4 bases and J by 3 bases, with 13 bases between the two germline ends. CDR1 is MNHEY and CDR2 is SVGEGT in the germline V gene. The CDR3: CASSSPGLIYNEQFF. The CDR3 nucleotides read TGTGCCAGCAGTTCTCCGGGTCTGATCTACAATGAGCAGTTCTTC.

The chain joins TRBV10-3 to TRBJ1-5; 9 bases match TRBD1. CDR3 size: 15 residues. Germline CDR1 ENHRY, CDR2 SYGVKD. Germline trimming cut 6 bases from V and 5 bases from J; bases unmatched to any gene: 8. CDR3 DNA: TGTGCCATCAGCGGGACAGGGTTTAGGGATCAGCCCCAGCATTTT. This gives the protein CAISGTGFRDQPQHF.

The chain uses TRBV4-1 and TRBJ2-1; TRBD2 agrees at 7 bases. V gave up 0 bases and J gave up 7 bases; unmatched junction bases: 12. This CDR3 spans 17 amino acids. Germline assignment: CDR1 MGHRA and CDR2 YSYEKL. CDR3 residues: CASSQDRGGSSGNEQFF. The CDR3 DNA is TGCGCCAGCAGCCAAGATAGGGGCGGGAGTTCGGGGAATGAGCAGTTCTTC.

This sequence joins TRBV20-1 and TRBJ1-1; D is possibly TRBD1 (5 bases). Per germline, CDR1 DFQATT and CDR2 SNEGSKA (reference sequence). The CDR3 contains 13 residues. Trimming shortened V by 7 bases and J by 0 bases, and 12 bases separated the two germline ends. CDR3 bases: TGCAGTGGTGTGGGGGACTTGAACACTGAAGCTTTCTTT. This sequence encodes CSGVGDLNTEAFF.

The rearrangement links TRBV6-2 or TRBV6-3 to TRBJ1-5, with unresolved D. Trimming took 4 bases from V and 5 from J, leaving 12 bases between them. There are 14 residues in the CDR3. The germline V gene has CDR1 MNHEY and CDR2 SVGEGT. This CDR3 reads CASSWVNVDQPQHF. DNA of the CDR3: TGTGCCAGCAGTTGGGTCAACGTAGATCAGCCCCAGCATTTT.

The J gene is TRBJ2-5, the V gene TRBV5-4; TRBD2 matches 10 bases. The CDR3 totals 14 residues. The germline gives CDR1 SGHNT, CDR2 YYREEE (reference sequence). V lost 4 bases and J lost 5; bases outside the gene matches: 5. The DNA of the CDR3 is TGTGCCAGCAGCCCAGCGGGGGGGCTCGAGACCCAGTACTTC. Translation gives CASSPAGGLETQYF.

The V and J genes are TRBV29-1 and TRBJ2-1, with no clear D. Trimming cost V 7 bases and J 6 bases, with 10 bases left between them. Germline V gene sequence: CDR1 SQVTM, CDR2 ANQGSEA. The CDR3 sequence is 11 residues long. The CDR3 sequence: CSATNANEQFF. The CDR3, as DNA: TGCAGCGCCACAAACGCCAATGAGCAGTTCTTC.

The J gene is TRBJ1-2, the V gene TRBV5-4; D gene unclear. The CDR3 has 13 amino acids. The germline V and J ends were trimmed by 0 bases and 4 bases, with 7 bases remaining between them. Per germline, CDR1 SGHNT and CDR2 YYREEE (reference sequence). The CDR3 nucleotides read TGTGCCAGCAGCTTGGAAGTACCCTATGGCTACACCTTC. Residues: CASSLEVPYGYTF.